A selection of T cell receptor beta chains follows, all from one sample in a study of neurological immune-mediated disorders. TCRdb ran MiXCR on the 5' RACE reads and lists one entry per CDR3 protein. Seen here are about 59,000 distinct CDR3 sequences, approximately 25% observed once, and the top ten hold 3.5% to 5.5%. Input material: PBMCs. The source of these receptors is a man in his 60s with HTLV-1-associated myelopathy (HAM/TSP). Each CDR3 is given with its conserved first and last residue. A D gene is named only where the DNA matches it firmly. Clone size is stated in some rows and not others, as once, few, many or a class when expanded.

TRBV20-1	NA	many	TRBJ1-5	TGCAGTGCCATTCCCCAGTCGGATAGCAATCAGCCCCAGCATTTT	CSAIPQSDSNQPQHF
TRBV5-1	TRBD2	few	TRBJ2-1	TGCGCCAGCAGCTATCTAGCGGGAGGTCGTAATGAGCAGTTCTTC	CASSYLAGGRNEQFF
TRBV4-2	TRBD1	many	TRBJ1-2	TGTGCCAGCAGCCAAGAAATCGGACAGGGAACGGTCTATGGCTACACCTTC	CASSQEIGQGTVYGYTF
TRBV10-3	NA	many	TRBJ1-2	TGTGCCATCAGTGAGGGCAGCGAGTATGGCTACACCTTC	CAISEGSEYGYTF
TRBV5-4	NA	NA	TRBJ1-4	TGTGCCAGCAGCTTTTCCGGGGGGGACGAAAAACTGTTTTTT	CASSFSGGDEKLFF
TRBV25-1	TRBD1	few	TRBJ2-1	TGTGCCAGCAGTAATGACAGGGGGAATGAGCAGTTCTTC	CASSNDRGNEQFF
TRBV11-2	NA	many	TRBJ2-7	TGTGCCAGCAGCTTAGATCTTTGGGGAAAGGCCTTTACCTACGAGCAGTACTTC	CASSLDLWGKAFTYEQYF
TRBV6-1	NA	many	TRBJ1-2	TGTGCCAGCAGTGAAGCGCCAAACGCTAACTATGGCTACACCTTC	CASSEAPNANYGYTF
TRBV4-2	TRBD1	NA	TRBJ2-1	TGTGCCAGCAGCCAAGCGGGACAGTCGATCGATGAGCAGTTCTTC	CASSQAGQSIDEQFF
TRBV12-3/TRBV12-4	NA	many	TRBJ1-2	TGTGCCAGCAGCCTCCTGTTCGAGACTGGCTACACCTTC	CASSLLFETGYTF
TRBV5-6	NA	many	TRBJ2-6	TGTGCCAGCAGCTTGGCCGTGCACTCTGGGGCCAACGTCCTGACTTTC	CASSLAVHSGANVLTF
TRBV12-3/TRBV12-4	NA	many	TRBJ2-1	TGTGCCAGCCACCCCACCGGGAGCTCCTACAATGAGCAGTTCTTC	CASHPTGSSYNEQFF
TRBV27	NA	NA	TRBJ2-3	TGTGCCAGCAGTCCTTTGACCGGCACAGATACGCAGTATTTT	CASSPLTGTDTQYF
TRBV10-3	NA	NA	TRBJ1-2	TGTGCCATCAGTGAAATCAGCTATGGCTACACCTTC	CAISEISYGYTF
TRBV11-2	NA	many	TRBJ2-3	TGTGCCAGCAGCTTAGGCGGCGGAAATACGCAGTATTTT	CASSLGGGNTQYF
TRBV7-9	TRBD2	many	TRBJ2-3	TGTGCCAGCAGCTTAGAGGCTAGCGGGCTCTTAGATACGCAGTATTTT	CASSLEASGLLDTQYF
TRBV20-1	NA	many	TRBJ1-1	TGCAGTGCCCCCCCCCCGGGCTTCTACGCTGAAGCTTTCTTT	CSAPPPGFYAEAFF
TRBV12-3/TRBV12-4	NA	many	TRBJ2-7	TGTGCCCTCAGGCTACCCTCACCCTACGAGCAGTACTTC	CALRLPSPYEQYF
TRBV20-1	TRBD2	many	TRBJ2-1	TGCAGTGCTAGAGGTCTGACTAGCGGGAGCAGCAACAATGAGCAGTTCTTC	CSARGLTSGSSNNEQFF
TRBV7-9	TRBD1	NA	TRBJ1-2	TGTGCCAGCAGCTTCCCAGGGGGACGTTATGGCTACACCTTC	CASSFPGGRYGYTF
TRBV20-1	TRBD2	NA	TRBJ2-7	TGCAGTGCAAACGCCGGGACTAGATTAGGCGAGCAGTACTTC	CSANAGTRLGEQYF
TRBV5-6	NA	many	TRBJ1-2	TGTGCCAGCAGCTCCGCGGGAGAGATTGGCTACACCTTC	CASSSAGEIGYTF
TRBV28	TRBD1	many	TRBJ2-2	TGTGCCAGCAGTTTCCACCGGGACAGGGGGCAGGTTACCGGGGAGCTGTTTTTT	CASSFHRDRGQVTGELFF
TRBV20-1	NA	NA	TRBJ2-7	TGCAGTGCTAGAACCGCGGTTTCCTACGAGCAGTACTTC	CSARTAVSYEQYF
TRBV10-3	NA	NA	TRBJ1-3	TGTGCCATCAGTGAGTCGATCGCACCCTCTGGAAACACCATATATTTT	CAISESIAPSGNTIYF
TRBV3-1	NA	NA	TRBJ2-7	TGTGCCAGCAGCCAAGAACAGGAATACTACGAGCAGTACTTC	CASSQEQEYYEQYF
TRBV12-3/TRBV12-4	NA	many	TRBJ1-1	TGTGCCAGCAGTTTAGCGATGATAGGCACTGAAGCTTTCTTT	CASSLAMIGTEAFF
TRBV6-1	TRBD1	NA	TRBJ2-7	TGTGCCAGCAGTCTGGGACAGGGAACTGTCGAGCAGTACTTC	CASSLGQGTVEQYF
TRBV5-6	NA	NA	TRBJ2-2	TGTGCCAGCAGCGGCCTGGCAGTGACGAACACCGGGGAGCTGTTTTTT	CASSGLAVTNTGELFF
TRBV5-1	TRBD1	few	TRBJ1-1	TGCGCCAGCAGCGTCGGCGGGACAGGGGGCAAGAACACTGAAGCTTTCTTT	CASSVGGTGGKNTEAFF
TRBV20-1	TRBD1	many	TRBJ2-6	TGCAGTGTTAGGGACAGGGGGCTCTCTGGGGCCAACGTCCTGACTTTC	CSVRDRGLSGANVLTF
TRBV12-3/TRBV12-4	NA	many	TRBJ1-1	TGTGCCAGCAGGTCAGTGGGGGGAGCTTTCTTT	CASRSVGGAFF
TRBV7-9	NA	once	TRBJ2-7	TGTGCCAGCAGCGGGGGCAGGGCCTACGAGCAGTACTTC	CASSGGRAYEQYF
TRBV20-1	TRBD2	many	TRBJ2-3	TGCAGTGCATCGAGCCAGGCGGGAGGGACACGTACGCAGTATTTT	CSASSQAGGTRTQYF
TRBV5-1	TRBD1	many	TRBJ2-7	TGCGCCAGCTCCCCGGGACAGGCAACCTACGAGCAGTACTTC	CASSPGQATYEQYF
TRBV3-1	TRBD2	once	TRBJ2-5	TGTGCCAGCAGCCAAGGGAAACTAGCGGGTGGGGAGACCCAGTACTTC	CASSQGKLAGGETQYF
TRBV29-1	NA	many	TRBJ2-3	TGCAGCGGGGTGACCCAGGCGGAAGATACGCAGTATTTT	CSGVTQAEDTQYF
TRBV5-1	TRBD2	many	TRBJ2-3	TGCGCCAGCAGCGCACATAGCGGGAGAACCGATACGCAGTATTTT	CASSAHSGRTDTQYF
TRBV18	NA	NA	TRBJ2-1	TGTGCCAGCTCACCACGGGACGGAAACTACAATGAGCAGTTCTTC	CASSPRDGNYNEQFF
TRBV6-4	NA	many	TRBJ1-4	TGTGCCAGCAGTGATATGCTGGGTGAAAAACTGTTTTTT	CASSDMLGEKLFF
TRBV29-1	NA	many	TRBJ2-5	TGCAGCGTTGAAGAGGCACGGACCGATATACTACCCTCAGAGACCCAGTACTTC	CSVEEARTDILPSETQYF
TRBV5-6	NA	many	TRBJ2-5	TGTGCCAGCAGCTTGAGAAACGGGCAAGAGACCCAGTACTTC	CASSLRNGQETQYF
TRBV6-6	NA	many	TRBJ2-7	TGTGCCAGCAGTAACACCCCGGGGTCCCACGAGCAGTACTTC	CASSNTPGSHEQYF
TRBV7-2	NA	many	TRBJ2-1	TGTGCCAGCAGCTTGACAAAGGGGGGCAATGAGCAGTTCTTC	CASSLTKGGNEQFF
TRBV7-9	NA	NA	TRBJ1-6	TGTGCCAGCAGCTTAACAGGAGAAGATTCACCCCTCCACTTT	CASSLTGEDSPLHF
TRBV20-1	NA	many	TRBJ2-7	TGCAGTGCTAGAGTGGGGACCTACGAGCAGTACTTC	CSARVGTYEQYF
TRBV5-1	NA	NA	TRBJ1-1	TGCGCCAGCAGCTCTGGTTTCAAGTTGGACACTGAAGCTTTCTTT	CASSSGFKLDTEAFF
TRBV7-9	TRBD2	many	TRBJ2-2	TGTGCCAGCAGCTCCATTTCTAGCGGCTGGCGAAACACCGGGGAGCTGTTTTTT	CASSSISSGWRNTGELFF
TRBV5-1	TRBD1	many	TRBJ2-3	TGCGCCAGCAGCTTGCTTGGACAGGGGGGCCGATCAGATACGCAGTATTTT	CASSLLGQGGRSDTQYF
TRBV12-3/TRBV12-4	NA	once	TRBJ1-1	TGTGCCAGCAGTTTGGGCGGGATCACTGAAGCTTTCTTT	CASSLGGITEAFF
TRBV28	NA	few	TRBJ2-2	TGTGCCACCGGACAATCCGGGGTCACCGGGGAGCTGTTTTTT	CATGQSGVTGELFF
TRBV29-1	NA	once	TRBJ2-7	TGCAGCGCCGGACAAGGCTACGTGCAGTACTTC	CSAGQGYVQYF
TRBV5-1	TRBD1	many	TRBJ2-7	TGCGCCAGCAGCTGGGGACAGGATCCCTCCTACGAGCAGTACTTC	CASSWGQDPSYEQYF